These 2 T cell receptor beta chains were all obtained from the same sample, sequenced in a study of cytotoxic CD8 clonotypes in ibrutinib-treated CLL. The table came from immunoSEQ multiplex PCR; TCRdb's copy has only in-frame clones and leaves some out. This table has 73,000 or so clones, about two thirds appearing once. The sample here was PBMCs, taken after 12 months of ibrutinib treatment. These receptors all come from a human donor with chronic lymphocytic leukemia.

This rearrangement joins TRBV6-1 to TRBJ1-5; D ambiguous. The CDR3 has 14 amino acids. Trimming removed 3 bases from V and 4 bases from J, with 10 bases in between. The germline CDR1 and CDR2 sequences are MNHNS and SASEGT. CDR3 amino acids: CASSESLGNQPQHF. The CDR3 DNA reads TGTGCCAGCAGTGAGTCCTTGGGGAATCAGCCCCAGCATTTT.

J is TRBJ1-6 and V is TRBV11-2; D unresolved. Looked up from germline, CDR1 is SGHAT and CDR2 is FQNNGV. The CDR3 is made up of 18 amino acids. Trimming pared 0 bases from V and 0 bases from J, leaving 12 bases between. CDR3 in DNA: TGTGCCAGCAGCTTAGAGAGGACTCCGAGCTCCTATAATTCACCCCTCCACTTT. It specifies CASSLERTPSSYNSPLHF.